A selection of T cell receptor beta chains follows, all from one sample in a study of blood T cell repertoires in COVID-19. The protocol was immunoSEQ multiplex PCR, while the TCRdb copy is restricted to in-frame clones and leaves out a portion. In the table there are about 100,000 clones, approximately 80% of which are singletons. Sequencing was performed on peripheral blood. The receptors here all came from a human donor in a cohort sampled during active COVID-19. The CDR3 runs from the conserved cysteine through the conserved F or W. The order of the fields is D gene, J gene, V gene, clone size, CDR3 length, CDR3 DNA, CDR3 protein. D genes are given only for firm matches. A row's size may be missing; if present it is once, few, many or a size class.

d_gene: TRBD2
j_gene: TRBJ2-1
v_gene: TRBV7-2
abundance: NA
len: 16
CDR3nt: TGTGCCAGCAGCTTAGAAAGACTAGCGGGTCACAATGAGCAGTTCTTC
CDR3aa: CASSLERLAGHNEQFF

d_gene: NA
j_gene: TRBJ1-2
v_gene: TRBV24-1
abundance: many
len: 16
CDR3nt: TGTGCCACCAGTGATGGAGGTCCTCTACGCGGCGATGGCTACACCTTC
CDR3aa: CATSDGGPLRGDGYTF

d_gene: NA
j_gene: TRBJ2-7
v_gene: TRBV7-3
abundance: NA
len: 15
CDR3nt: TGTGCCAGCAGCTTAAGTGTAGGGGGACATTACGAGCAGTACTTC
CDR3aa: CASSLSVGGHYEQYF

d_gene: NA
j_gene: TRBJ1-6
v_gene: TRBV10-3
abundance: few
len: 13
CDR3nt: TGTGCCGTCAGGACCAGGGATAATTCACCCCTCCACTTT
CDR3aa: CAVRTRDNSPLHF

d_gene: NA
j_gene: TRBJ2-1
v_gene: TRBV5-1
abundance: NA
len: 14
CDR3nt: TGCGCCAGCAGCTTGGGGTGGGCAGGCAATGAGCAGTTCTTC
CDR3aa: CASSLGWAGNEQFF

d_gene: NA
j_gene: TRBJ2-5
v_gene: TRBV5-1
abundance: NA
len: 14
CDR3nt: TGCGCCAGCAGCTATAACCAGGTCCAAGAGACCCAGTACTTC
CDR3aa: CASSYNQVQETQYF

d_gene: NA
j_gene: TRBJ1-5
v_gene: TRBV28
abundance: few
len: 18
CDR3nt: TGTGCCAGCAGCTCCCGGGACACTCGAATTTGGAGCAATCAGCCCCAGCATTTT
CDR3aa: CASSSRDTRIWSNQPQHF

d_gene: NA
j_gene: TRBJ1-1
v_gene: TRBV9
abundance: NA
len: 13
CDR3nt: TGTGCCAGCAGCGTAGTCAGGAACACTGAAGCTTTCTTT
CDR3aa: CASSVVRNTEAFF

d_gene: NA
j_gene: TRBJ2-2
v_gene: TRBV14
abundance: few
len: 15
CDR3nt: TGTGCCAGCAGCCAGGACAGCCGGAGGACCGGGGAGCTGTTTTTT
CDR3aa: CASSQDSRRTGELFF

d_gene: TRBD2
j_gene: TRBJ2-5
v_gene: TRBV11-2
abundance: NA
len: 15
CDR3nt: TGTGCCAGCAGCATGGCGGGGGGCGTGGGGGAGACCCAGTACTTC
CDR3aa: CASSMAGGVGETQYF

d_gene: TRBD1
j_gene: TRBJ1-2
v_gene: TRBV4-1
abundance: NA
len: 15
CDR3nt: TGCGCCAGCAGCCAACTAGGGACAGGGGGCTATGGCTACACCTTC
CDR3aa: CASSQLGTGGYGYTF

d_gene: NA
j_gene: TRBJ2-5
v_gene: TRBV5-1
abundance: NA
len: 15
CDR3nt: TGCGCCAGCAGCTTGGACCCGGGGGTTGGGGAGACCCAGTACTTC
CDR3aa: CASSLDPGVGETQYF

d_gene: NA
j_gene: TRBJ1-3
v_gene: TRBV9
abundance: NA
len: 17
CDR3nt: TGTGCCAGCAGCGTAGGAGGGCAAACGAGCTCTGGAAACACCATATATTTT
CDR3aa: CASSVGGQTSSGNTIYF

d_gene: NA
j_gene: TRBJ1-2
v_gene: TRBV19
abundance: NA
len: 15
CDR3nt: TGTGCCAGTAGTGAGGTCAGCCGAGCTAACTATGGCTACACCTTC
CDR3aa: CASSEVSRANYGYTF

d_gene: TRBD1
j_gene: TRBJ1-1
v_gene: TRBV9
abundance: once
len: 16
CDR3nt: TGTGCCAGCAGCGTAGCGGGACAGGGGGGTAGCACTGAAGCTTTCTTT
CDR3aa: CASSVAGQGGSTEAFF

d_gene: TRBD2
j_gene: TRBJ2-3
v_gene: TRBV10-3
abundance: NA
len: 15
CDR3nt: TGTGCCATCAGAGAAGCGGGGGGCCGCACAGATACGCAGTATTTT
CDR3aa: CAIREAGGRTDTQYF

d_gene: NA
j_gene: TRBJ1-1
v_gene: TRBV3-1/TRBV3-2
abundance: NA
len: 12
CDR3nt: TGTGCCAGCAGAGCCCGCGAGGCTGAAGCTTTCTTT
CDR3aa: CASRAREAEAFF

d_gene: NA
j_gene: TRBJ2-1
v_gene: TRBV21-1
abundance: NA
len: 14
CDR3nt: TGTGCCAGCGGGGGACAGGGATATGACAATGAGCAGTTCTTC
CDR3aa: CASGGQGYDNEQFF

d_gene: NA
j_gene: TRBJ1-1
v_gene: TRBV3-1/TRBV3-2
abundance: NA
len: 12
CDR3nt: TGTGCCAGCAGCCAAGAATCGACTGAAGCTTTCTTT
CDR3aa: CASSQESTEAFF

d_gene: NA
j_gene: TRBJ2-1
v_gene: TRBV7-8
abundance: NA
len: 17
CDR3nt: TGTGCCAGCAGCCGAAGTGTGGTAACCGGGGGTTACAATGAGCAGTTCTTC
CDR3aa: CASSRSVVTGGYNEQFF

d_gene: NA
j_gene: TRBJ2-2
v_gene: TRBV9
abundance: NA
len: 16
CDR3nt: TGTGCCAGCAGCGTAGAGGGGCAGACGAACACCGGGGAGCTGTTTTTT
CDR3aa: CASSVEGQTNTGELFF

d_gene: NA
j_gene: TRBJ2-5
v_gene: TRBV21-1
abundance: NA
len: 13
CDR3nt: TGTGCCCGGAGGGAACGGGGTAAAGAGACCCAGTACTTC
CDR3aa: CARRERGKETQYF

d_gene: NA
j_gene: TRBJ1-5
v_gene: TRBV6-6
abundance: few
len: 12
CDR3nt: TGTGCCACCCGGACTGGGAATCAGCCCCAGCATTTT
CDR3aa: CATRTGNQPQHF

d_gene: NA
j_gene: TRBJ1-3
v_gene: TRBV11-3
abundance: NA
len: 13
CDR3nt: TGTGCCAGCAGCTGGGGGCCTGGAAACACCATATATTTT
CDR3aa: CASSWGPGNTIYF

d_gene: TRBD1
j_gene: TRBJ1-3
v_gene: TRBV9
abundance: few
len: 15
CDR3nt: TGTGCCAGCAGCGTGACCGGGACAGGAGGAAACACCATATATTTT
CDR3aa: CASSVTGTGGNTIYF

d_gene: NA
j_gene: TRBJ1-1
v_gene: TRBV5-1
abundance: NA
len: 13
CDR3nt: TGCGCCAGCAGCTTGGACGGAGGGTTTGAAGCTTTCTTT
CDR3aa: CASSLDGGFEAFF

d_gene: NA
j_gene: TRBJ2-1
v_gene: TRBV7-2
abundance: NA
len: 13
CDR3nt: TGTGCCAGCAGCTTAGCTCTTAACAATGAGCAGTTCTTC
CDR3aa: CASSLALNNEQFF

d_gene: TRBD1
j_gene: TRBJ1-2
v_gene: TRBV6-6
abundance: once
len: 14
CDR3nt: TGTGCCACGTTAAGGGGACAGGGGAACTATGGCTACACCTTC
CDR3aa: CATLRGQGNYGYTF

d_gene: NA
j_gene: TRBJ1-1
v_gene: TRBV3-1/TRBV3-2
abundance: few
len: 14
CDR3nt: TGTGCCAGCAGCCAAACAGCTACCAACACTGAAGCTTTCTTT
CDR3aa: CASSQTATNTEAFF

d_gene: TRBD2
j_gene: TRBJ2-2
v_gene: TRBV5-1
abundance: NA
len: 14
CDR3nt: TGCGCCAGCAGTAGCGGGGTAACGGCCGGGGAGCTGTTTTTT
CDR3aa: CASSSGVTAGELFF

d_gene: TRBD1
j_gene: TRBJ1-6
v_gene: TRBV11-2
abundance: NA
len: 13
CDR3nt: TGTGCCAGCAGCCCAGGGGGGTATTCACCCCTCCACTTT
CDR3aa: CASSPGGYSPLHF

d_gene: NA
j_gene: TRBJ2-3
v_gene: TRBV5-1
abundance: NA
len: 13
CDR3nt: TGCGCCAGCAGCTCCCTTAGCACAGATACGCAGTATTTT
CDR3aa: CASSSLSTDTQYF

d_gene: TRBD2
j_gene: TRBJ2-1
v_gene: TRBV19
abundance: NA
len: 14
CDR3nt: TGTGCCAGCAGCGGGACTAGCGACTACAATGAGCAGTTCTTC
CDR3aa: CASSGTSDYNEQFF

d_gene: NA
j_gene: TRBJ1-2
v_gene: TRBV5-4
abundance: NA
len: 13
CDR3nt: TGTGCCAGCAGCGAAGGAGGGATTTATGGCTACACCTTC
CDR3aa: CASSEGGIYGYTF

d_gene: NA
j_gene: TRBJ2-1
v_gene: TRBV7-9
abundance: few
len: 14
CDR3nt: TGTGCCAGCAGCTCGGTAGGCGGGTCCAATGAGCAGTTCTTC
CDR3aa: CASSSVGGSNEQFF

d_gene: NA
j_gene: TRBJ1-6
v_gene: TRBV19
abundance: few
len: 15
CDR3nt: TGTGCCAGTAGCCCAGAAGGACAATCTAATTCACCCCTCCACTTT
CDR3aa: CASSPEGQSNSPLHF

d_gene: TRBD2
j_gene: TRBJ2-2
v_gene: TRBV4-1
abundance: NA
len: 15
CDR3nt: TGCGCCAGCAACCTAGCGGGAGTGTCCACCGGGGAGCTGTTTTTT
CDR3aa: CASNLAGVSTGELFF

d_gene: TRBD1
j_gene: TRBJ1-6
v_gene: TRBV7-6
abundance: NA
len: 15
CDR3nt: TGTGCCAGCAGCCCCGGGACAGTTTATAATTCACCCCTCCACTTT
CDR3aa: CASSPGTVYNSPLHF

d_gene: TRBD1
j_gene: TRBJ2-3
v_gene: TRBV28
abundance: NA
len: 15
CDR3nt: TGTGCCAGCAGCCTGCCGGGACAGGGCACAGATACGCAGTATTTT
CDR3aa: CASSLPGQGTDTQYF

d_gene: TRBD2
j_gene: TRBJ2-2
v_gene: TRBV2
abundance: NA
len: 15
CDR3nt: TGTGCCAGCAGAGCCTTTAGCGGGGGTTCCGGGGAGCTGTTTTTT
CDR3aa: CASRAFSGGSGELFF

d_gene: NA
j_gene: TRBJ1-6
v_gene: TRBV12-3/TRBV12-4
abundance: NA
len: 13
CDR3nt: TGTGCCAGCAGTCCTTCAGGGAATTCACCCCTCCACTTT
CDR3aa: CASSPSGNSPLHF

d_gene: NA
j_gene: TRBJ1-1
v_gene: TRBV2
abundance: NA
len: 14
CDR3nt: TGTGCCAGCAGACCGCAGGGGCGAGGCACTGAAGCTTTCTTT
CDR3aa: CASRPQGRGTEAFF

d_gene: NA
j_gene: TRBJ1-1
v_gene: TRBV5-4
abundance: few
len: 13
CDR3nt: TGTGCCAGCAGCTTGTCGAGAAACACTGAAGCTTTCTTT
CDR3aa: CASSLSRNTEAFF

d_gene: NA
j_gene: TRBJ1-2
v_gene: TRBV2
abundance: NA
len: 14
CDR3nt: TGTGCCAGCACCCCTTGGACAGATAACTATGGCTACACCTTC
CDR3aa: CASTPWTDNYGYTF

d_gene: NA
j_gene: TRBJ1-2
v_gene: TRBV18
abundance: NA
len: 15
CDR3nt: TGTGCCAGCTCAGGGGCAAGGGACATCTCCTATGGCTACACCTTC
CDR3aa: CASSGARDISYGYTF

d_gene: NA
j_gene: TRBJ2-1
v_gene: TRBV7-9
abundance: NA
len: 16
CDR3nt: TGTGCCAGCAGCTTAGTCGGCGGGAATCTCAACAATGAGCAGTTCTTC
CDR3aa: CASSLVGGNLNNEQFF

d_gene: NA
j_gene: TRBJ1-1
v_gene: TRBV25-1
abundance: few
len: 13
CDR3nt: TGTGCCAGCAGTGAAGGAGGTAGGACTGAAGCTTTCTTT
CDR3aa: CASSEGGRTEAFF

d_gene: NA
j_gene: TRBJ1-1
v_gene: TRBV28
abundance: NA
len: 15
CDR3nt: TGTGCCAGCGGTCAGGCGGGACTAATGAACACTGAAGCTTTCTTT
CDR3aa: CASGQAGLMNTEAFF

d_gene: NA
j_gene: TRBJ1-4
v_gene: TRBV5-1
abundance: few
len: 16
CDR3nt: TGCGCCAGCAGCTTGGCCTCGGACACTCCAGGGGAAAAACTGTTTTTT
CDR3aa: CASSLASDTPGEKLFF